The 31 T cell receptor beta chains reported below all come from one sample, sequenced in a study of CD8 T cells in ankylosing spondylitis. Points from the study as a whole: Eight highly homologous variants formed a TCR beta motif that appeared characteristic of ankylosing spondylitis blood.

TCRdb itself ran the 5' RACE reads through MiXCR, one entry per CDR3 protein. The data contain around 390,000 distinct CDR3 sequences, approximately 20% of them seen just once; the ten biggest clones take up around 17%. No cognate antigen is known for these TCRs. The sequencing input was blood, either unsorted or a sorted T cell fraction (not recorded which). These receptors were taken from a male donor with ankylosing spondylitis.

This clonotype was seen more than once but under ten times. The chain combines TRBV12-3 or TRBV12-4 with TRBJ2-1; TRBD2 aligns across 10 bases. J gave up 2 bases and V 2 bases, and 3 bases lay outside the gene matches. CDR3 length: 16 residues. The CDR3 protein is CASSLMGLATYNEQFF. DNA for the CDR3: TGTGCCAGCAGTTTAATGGGACTAGCGACCTACAATGAGCAGTTCTTC.

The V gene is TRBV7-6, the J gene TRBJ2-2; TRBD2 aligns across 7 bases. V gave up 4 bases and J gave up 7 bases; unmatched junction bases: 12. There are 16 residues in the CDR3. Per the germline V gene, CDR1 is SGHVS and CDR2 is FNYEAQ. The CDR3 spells CASSSPGTTWSGELFF. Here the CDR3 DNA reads TGTGCCAGCAGCTCACCCGGGACTACCTGGAGCGGGGAGCTGTTTTTT. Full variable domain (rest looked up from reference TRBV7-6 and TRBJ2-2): GAGVSQSPRYKVTKRGQDVALRCDPISGHVSLYWYRQALGQGPEFLTYFNYEAQQDKSGLPNDRFSAERPEGSISTLTIQRTEQRDSAMYRCASSSPGTTWSGELFFGEGSRLTVL.

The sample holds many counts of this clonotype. In DNA form, the CDR3 reads TGTGCCAGCAGTTGGTCTTCCTACAATGAGCAGTTCTTC. It translates to CASSWSSYNEQFF. The genes are TRBV2 and TRBJ2-1, with no clear D. Trimming left V 5 bases short and J 1 base short, with 6 bases between. The CDR3 is 13 amino acids. The germline V gene has CDR1 SNHLY and CDR2 FYNNEI.

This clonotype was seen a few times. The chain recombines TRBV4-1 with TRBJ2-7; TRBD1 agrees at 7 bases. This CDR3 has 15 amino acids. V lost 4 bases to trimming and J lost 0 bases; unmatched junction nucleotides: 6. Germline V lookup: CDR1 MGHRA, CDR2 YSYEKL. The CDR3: CASSLRQGLSYEQYF. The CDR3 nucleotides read TGCGCCAGCAGCCTTCGACAGGGCCTCTCCTACGAGCAGTACTTC.

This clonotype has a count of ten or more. DNA of the CDR3: TGCAGCGTTCGTCTAGCGGGAGGTGGAGAGACCCAGTACTTC. Protein product: CSVRLAGGGETQYF. V is TRBV29-1 and J is TRBJ2-5; 11 nucleotides match TRBD2. This CDR3 has 14 amino acids. CDR1 and CDR2 (germline): SQVTM, ANQGSEA. With 5 bases clipped from V and 4 bases from J, the junction kept 6 bases outside the gene matches.

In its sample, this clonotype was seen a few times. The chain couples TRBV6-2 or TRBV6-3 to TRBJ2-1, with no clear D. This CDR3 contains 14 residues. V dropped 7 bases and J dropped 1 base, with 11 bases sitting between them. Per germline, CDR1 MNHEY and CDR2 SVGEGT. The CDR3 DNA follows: TGTGCCAGCAAAGAACTATCGTCCTACAATGAGCAGTTCTTC. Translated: CASKELSSYNEQFF.

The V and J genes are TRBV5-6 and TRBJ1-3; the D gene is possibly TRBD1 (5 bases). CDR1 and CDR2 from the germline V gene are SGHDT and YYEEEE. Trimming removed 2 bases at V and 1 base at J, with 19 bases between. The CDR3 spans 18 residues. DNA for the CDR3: TGTGCCAGCAGCTTAAATGACCCGCGGACACTTTCTGGAAACACCATATATTTT. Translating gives CASSLNDPRTLSGNTIYF. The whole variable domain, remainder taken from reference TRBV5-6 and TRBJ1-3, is DAGVTQSPTHLIKTRGQQVTLRCSPKSGHDTVSWYQQALGQGPQFIFQYYEEEERQRGNFPDRFSGHQFPNYSSELNVNALLLGDSALYLCASSLNDPRTLSGNTIYFGEGSWLTVV.

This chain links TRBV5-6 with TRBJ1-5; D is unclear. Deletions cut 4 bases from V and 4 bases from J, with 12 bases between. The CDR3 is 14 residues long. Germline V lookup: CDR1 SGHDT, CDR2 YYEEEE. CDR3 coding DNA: TGTGCCAGCAGCCTCGGACTCCCAAATCAGCCCCAGCATTTT. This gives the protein CASSLGLPNQPQHF.

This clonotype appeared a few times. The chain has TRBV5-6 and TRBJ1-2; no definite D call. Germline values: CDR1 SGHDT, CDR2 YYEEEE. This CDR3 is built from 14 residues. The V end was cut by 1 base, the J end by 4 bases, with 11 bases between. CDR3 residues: CASSLLQAGYGYTF. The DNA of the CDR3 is TGTGCCAGCAGCTTGTTGCAGGCGGGCTATGGCTACACCTTC.

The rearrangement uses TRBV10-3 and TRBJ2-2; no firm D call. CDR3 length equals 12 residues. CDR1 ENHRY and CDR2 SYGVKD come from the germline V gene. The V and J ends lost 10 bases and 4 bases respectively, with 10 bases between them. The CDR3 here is CATKSGTGELFF. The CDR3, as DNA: TGTGCCACCAAGTCGGGCACCGGGGAGCTGTTTTTT.

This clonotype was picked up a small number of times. CDR3 sequence: CASSLRVISWGALDTQYF. CDR3 sequence (DNA): TGTGCCAGCAGCTTGAGGGTAATTTCGTGGGGCGCGTTAGATACGCAGTATTTT. The chain has TRBV5-6 and TRBJ2-3, with D perhaps TRBD1 (5 bases). Deletions cut 1 base from V and 5 bases from J, with 23 bases between. Germline V gene sequence: CDR1 SGHDT, CDR2 YYEEEE. The CDR3 has 18 amino acids.

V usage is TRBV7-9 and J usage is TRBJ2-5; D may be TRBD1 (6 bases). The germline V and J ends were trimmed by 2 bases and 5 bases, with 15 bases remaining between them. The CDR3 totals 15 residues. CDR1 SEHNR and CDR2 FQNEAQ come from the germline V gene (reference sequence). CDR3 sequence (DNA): TGTGCCAGCAGCTTAAGTCTGGGGGCTTGGGAGACCCAGTACTTC. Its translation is CASSLSLGAWETQYF.

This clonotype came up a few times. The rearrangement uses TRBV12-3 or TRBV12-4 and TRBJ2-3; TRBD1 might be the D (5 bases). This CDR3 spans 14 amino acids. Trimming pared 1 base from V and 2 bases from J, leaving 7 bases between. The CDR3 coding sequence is TGTGCCAGCAGTTTAGGACAGCCCACAGATACGCAGTATTTT. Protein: CASSLGQPTDTQYF.

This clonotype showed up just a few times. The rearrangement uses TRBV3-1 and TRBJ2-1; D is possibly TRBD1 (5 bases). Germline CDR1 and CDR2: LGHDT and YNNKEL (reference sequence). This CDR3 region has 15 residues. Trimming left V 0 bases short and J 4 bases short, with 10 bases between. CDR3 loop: CASSQEAGLYNEQFF. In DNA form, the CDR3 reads TGTGCCAGCAGCCAAGAGGCAGGGTTGTACAATGAGCAGTTCTTC.

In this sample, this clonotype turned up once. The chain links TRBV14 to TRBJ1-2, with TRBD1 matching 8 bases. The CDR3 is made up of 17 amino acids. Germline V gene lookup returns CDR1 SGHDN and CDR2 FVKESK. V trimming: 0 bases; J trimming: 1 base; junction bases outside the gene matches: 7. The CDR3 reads CASSQEKWTGINYGYTF. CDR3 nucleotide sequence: TGTGCCAGCAGCCAAGAGAAGTGGACAGGGATTAACTATGGCTACACCTTC.

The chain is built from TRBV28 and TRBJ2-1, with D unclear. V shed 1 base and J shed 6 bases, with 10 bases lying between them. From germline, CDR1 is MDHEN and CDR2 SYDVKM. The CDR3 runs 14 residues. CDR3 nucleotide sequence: TGTGCCAGCAGTTTATTTAGGCAGTTCAATGAGCAGTTCTTC. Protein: CASSLFRQFNEQFF.

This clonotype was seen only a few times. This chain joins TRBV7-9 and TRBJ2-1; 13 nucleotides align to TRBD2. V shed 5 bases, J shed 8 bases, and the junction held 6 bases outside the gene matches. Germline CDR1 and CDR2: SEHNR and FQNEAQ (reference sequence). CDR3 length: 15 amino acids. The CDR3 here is CASSIGLAGVYEQFF. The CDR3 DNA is TGTGCCAGCAGCATTGGACTAGCGGGAGTCTATGAGCAGTTCTTC.

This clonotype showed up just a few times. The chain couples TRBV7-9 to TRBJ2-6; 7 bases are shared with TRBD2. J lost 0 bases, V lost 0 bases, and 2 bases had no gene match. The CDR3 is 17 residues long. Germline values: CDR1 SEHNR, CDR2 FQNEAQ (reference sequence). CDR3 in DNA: TGTGCCAGCAGCTTAGCGCGGGGGTACTCTGGGGCCAACGTCCTGACTTTC. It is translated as CASSLARGYSGANVLTF. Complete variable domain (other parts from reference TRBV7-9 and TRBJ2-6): DTGVSQNPRHKITKRGQNVTFRCDPISEHNRLYWYRQTLGQGPEFLTYFQNEAQLEKSRLLSDRFSAERPKGSFSTLEIQRTEQGDSAMYLCASSLARGYSGANVLTFGAGSRLTVL.

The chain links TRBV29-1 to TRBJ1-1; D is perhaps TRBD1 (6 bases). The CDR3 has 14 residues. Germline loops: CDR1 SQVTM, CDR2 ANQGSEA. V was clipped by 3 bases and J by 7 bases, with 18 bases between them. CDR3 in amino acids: CSVDPGTRGSEAFF. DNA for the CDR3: TGCAGCGTTGACCCAGGGACACGGGGGAGTGAAGCTTTCTTT.

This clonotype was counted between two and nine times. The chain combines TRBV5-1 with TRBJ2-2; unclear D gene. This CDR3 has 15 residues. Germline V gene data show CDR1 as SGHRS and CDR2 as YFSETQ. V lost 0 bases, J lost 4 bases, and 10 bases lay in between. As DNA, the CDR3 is TGCGCCAGCAGCTTGGAGCTTTCGGGCACCGGGGAGCTGTTTTTT. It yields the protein CASSLELSGTGELFF.

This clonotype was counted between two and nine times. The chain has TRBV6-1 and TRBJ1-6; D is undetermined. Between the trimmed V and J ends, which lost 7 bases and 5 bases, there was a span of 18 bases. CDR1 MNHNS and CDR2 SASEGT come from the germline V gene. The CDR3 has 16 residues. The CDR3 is CASTSTRAVNNSPLHF. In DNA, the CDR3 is TGTGCCAGCACCTCTACGAGGGCGGTTAATAATTCACCCCTCCACTTT.

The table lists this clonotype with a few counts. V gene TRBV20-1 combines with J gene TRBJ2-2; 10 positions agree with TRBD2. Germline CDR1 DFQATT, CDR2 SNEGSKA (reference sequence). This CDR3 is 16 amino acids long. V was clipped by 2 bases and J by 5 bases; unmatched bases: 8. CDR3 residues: CSARLAGVVSTGELFF. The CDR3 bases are TGCAGTGCTAGACTAGCGGGAGTCGTTTCAACCGGGGAGCTGTTTTTT.

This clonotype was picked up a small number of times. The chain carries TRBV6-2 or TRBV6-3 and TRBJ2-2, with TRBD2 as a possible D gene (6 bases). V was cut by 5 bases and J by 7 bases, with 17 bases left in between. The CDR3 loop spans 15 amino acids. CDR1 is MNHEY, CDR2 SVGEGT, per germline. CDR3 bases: TGTGCCAGCAGTAAACTAGCCGGAGGGAGCGGGGAGCTGTTTTTT. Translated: CASSKLAGGSGELFF.

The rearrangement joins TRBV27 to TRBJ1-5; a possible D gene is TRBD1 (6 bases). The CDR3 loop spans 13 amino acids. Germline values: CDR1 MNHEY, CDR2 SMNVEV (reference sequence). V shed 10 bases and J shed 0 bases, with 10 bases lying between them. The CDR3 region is CATQGHSNQPQHF. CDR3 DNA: TGTGCCACCCAGGGACATAGCAATCAGCCCCAGCATTTT.

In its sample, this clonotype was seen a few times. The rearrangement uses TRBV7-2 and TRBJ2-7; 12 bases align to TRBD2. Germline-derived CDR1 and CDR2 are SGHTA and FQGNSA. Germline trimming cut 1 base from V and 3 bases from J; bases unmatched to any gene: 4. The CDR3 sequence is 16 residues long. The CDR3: CASSLGLAGAGYEQYF. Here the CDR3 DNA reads TGTGCCAGCAGCTTAGGACTAGCGGGAGCAGGCTACGAGCAGTACTTC.

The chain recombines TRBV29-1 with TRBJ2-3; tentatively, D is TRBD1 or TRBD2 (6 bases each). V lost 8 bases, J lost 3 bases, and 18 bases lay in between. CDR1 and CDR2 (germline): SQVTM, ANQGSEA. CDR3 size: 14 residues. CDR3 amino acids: CSSRRRGETDTQYF. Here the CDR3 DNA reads TGCAGCTCAAGGAGGAGGGGGGAGACAGATACGCAGTATTTT.

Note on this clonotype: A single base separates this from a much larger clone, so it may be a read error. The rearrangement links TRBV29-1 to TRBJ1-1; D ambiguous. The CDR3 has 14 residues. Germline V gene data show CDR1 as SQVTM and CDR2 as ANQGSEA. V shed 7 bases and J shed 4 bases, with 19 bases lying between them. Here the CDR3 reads CSGRTRPIGTEAFF. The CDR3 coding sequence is TGCAGCGGAAGGACCAGACCCATTGGCACTGAAGCTTTCTTT.

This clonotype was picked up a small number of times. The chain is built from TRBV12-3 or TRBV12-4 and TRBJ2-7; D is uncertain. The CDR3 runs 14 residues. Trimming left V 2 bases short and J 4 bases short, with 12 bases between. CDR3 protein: CASSLRTETYEQYF. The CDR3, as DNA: TGTGCCAGCAGTTTACGTACAGAAACTTACGAGCAGTACTTC.

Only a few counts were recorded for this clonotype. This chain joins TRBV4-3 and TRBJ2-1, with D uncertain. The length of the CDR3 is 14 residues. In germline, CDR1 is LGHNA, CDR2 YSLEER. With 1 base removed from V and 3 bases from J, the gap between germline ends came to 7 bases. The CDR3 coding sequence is TGCGCCAGCAGCCAAGGAGTCTACTACAATGAGCAGTTCTTC. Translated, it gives CASSQGVYYNEQFF.

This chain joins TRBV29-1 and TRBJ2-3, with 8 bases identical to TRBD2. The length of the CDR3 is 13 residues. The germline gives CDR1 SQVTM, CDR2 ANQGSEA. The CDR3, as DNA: TGCAGTCAAGCGGGAGAGGTCACAGATACGCAGTATTTT. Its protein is CSQAGEVTDTQYF.

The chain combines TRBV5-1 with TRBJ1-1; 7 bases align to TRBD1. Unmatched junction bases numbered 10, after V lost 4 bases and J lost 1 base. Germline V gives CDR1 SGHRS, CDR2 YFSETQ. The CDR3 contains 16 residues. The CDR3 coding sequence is TGCGCCAGCAGCCTGGGACAGTTATACAGGAACACTGAAGCTTTCTTT. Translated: CASSLGQLYRNTEAFF.